This T cell receptor (beta chain) derives from a study of blood T cells in healthy people across ages. Germline loops: CDR1 SEHNR, CDR2 FQNEAQ (reference sequence). The CDR3 extends over 17 amino acids. V shed 3 bases and J 5 bases; nucleotides not matched to a gene: 12. A second PCR of roughly 7 to 11 cycles used a sample-barcoded 5' primer and a J-beta primer mix. Each CDR3 protein gets one entry after TCRdb re-called the 5' RACE reads with MiXCR. The profile covers about 900,000 distinct CDR3 sequences, with about 48% appearing a single time and 13% taken by the ten largest. This clonotype was picked up one time.

The sequencing sample was made of blood. The chain has TRBV7-9 and TRBJ2-1; 8 bases line up with TRBD2. This receptor was obtained from a man aged 30-40 years in good health. CDR3 protein: CASSFPGRAGDDNEQFF. CDR3 nucleotide sequence: TGTGCCAGCAGCTTTCCAGGGCGAGCGGGAGATGACAATGAGCAGTTCTTC.